This TCR beta chain was found in a study of OX40 agonist ivuxolimab in advanced cancers. Turning to the study itself: Ivuxolimab, which is an agonistic anti-OX40 (CD134) antibody, was administered to the patients.

Sequencing was performed with immunoSEQ multiplex PCR; in TCRdb, only in-frame clones are kept and a portion is missing. Among more than 45,000 clones, 80% to 85% were seen once, and the ten largest hold around 7%. Germline loops: CDR1 SGHDT, CDR2 YYEEEE. The CDR3 sequence is 17 residues long. Turning to this clone: Its cognate antigen is unknown.

Findings of the study overall: No antigen was identified for the clonally expanded peripheral T cells.

The chain couples TRBV5-6 to TRBJ2-5, with 9 bases lining up with TRBD1. The J call may be faulty, since TRBJ2-7 better matches the DNA end. This material consisted of CD4+ or CD8+ T cells sorted from blood, taken in a trial of the OX40 agonist ivuxolimab. The receptor was derived from an adult with an advanced solid tumor such as melanoma, head and neck, liver or kidney cancer. CDR3 residues: CASSSGTGTPITYEQYF. The CDR3, as DNA: TGTGCCAGCAGTTCCGGGACAGGGACACCAATTACCTACGAGCAGTACTTC.